The entry that follows covers one TCR beta chain sequence. Its antigen remains unidentified. The sample holds no much larger clone one base away, and base qualities are not on file. These data are taken from a study of immune evolution from preneoplasia to lung adenocarcinoma listed by TCRdb under 2021. For the study in its entirety: HLA loss of heterozygosity was seen in 7%, 15% and 33% of AIS, MIA and ADC lesions, and in no AAH lesions. The sample size depended on which specimens were available, not on a prior power calculation. The immune data were integrated with whole exome sequencing and methylation data obtained from the same cohort of nodules. TCR sequencing data were obtained from about 46 patients. According to the study, about 99 samples went through TCR sequencing. The overall cohort was made up of fewer than 70 patients with pulmonary nodules who had surgical resection. POLYSOLVER was used to infer class I HLA alleles from exome data, and LOHHLA was used to detect allele-specific HLA loss. Resected precursor lesions (AAH, AIS, MIA) and invasive adenocarcinomas were each compared against paired morphologically normal lung tissue. The study combined immune gene expression, TCR sequencing and multiplex immunofluorescence to profile immune contexture across lung adenocarcinoma precursors and invasive adenocarcinoma.

TCR beta CDR3 regions were sequenced from DNA using the immunoSEQ hsTCRbeta Kit. For the original study's pipeline: TCR sequencing data were analysed with the ImmunoSEQ Analyzer. T cell clonality was defined as 1 minus Pielou's evenness computed on productive rearrangements. The inverse Simpson index, applied to productive templates, was used to measure T cell diversity. T cell density was defined as TCR beta template counts normalized to usable DNA, with usable DNA estimated by amplifying and sequencing housekeeping genes. Two-sided Kruskal-Wallis tests were used to compare TCR metrics between histologic stages. Not all clones reach the TCRdb copy of this immuneACCESS table, which keeps in-frame sequences only. Checked studies attribute under half of the gap to unresolved V genes and leave the rest unexplained. The V and J calls and clone size come from that table; D and trimming were worked out from the DNA. Recorded for this sample are some 7,500 clones; around 82% of them occurred a single time. The ten largest make up about 2.5% of the sample.

The patients had resection in Japan or China between the mid-2010s and the late 2010s. Two lung cancer pathologists independently reviewed H&E slides to confirm the histologic diagnosis of every case. To enrich premalignant or tumor cells for nucleic acid extraction, macro-dissection was performed after pathologic assessment. The AllPrep DNA/RNA FFPE Kit was used to isolate DNA from FFPE tissue. Broader findings and caveats from the paper: Because every patient came from Japan and China, how well the results apply to Western populations was uncertain. Normal lung had the highest top T cell clone frequencies, which appeared to decline progressively from AAH through AIS, MIA and invasive adenocarcinoma. Findings were based on association rather than direct causation; larger cohorts with long-term follow-up and longitudinal biopsies were deemed needed. The highest T cell clonality was observed in KRAS-mutant nodules compared with EGFR-mutant or double wild-type lesions. Normal lung showed the highest clonality, whereas later-stage lesions appeared to have higher T cell density and diversity but lower clonality.

Trimming removed 5 bases from V and 2 bases from J, leaving 15 bases between the germline ends. Via the germline V gene, CDR1 is SGHNT and CDR2 YENEEA. Reading from cysteine to phenylalanine, the CDR3 counts 15 amino acids. Just CDR3 DNA is preserved here, 45 bases in frame from base 1. The chain is made from TRBV11-3 and TRBJ2-5, with a tentative D gene TRBD2 over 5 matching bases. Source material: FFPE minimally invasive lung adenocarcinoma tissue. The label giving this sample's cell subset or site can be read as: micro-invasive lung adenocarcinoma (MIA). This clonotype was obtained from an elderly person with lung adenocarcinoma. At the DNA level, the sequence is TGTGCCAGCAGCCTAGGGTCGGGAAGGCAAGAGACCCAGTACTTC. The resulting protein is CASSLGSGRQETQYF.